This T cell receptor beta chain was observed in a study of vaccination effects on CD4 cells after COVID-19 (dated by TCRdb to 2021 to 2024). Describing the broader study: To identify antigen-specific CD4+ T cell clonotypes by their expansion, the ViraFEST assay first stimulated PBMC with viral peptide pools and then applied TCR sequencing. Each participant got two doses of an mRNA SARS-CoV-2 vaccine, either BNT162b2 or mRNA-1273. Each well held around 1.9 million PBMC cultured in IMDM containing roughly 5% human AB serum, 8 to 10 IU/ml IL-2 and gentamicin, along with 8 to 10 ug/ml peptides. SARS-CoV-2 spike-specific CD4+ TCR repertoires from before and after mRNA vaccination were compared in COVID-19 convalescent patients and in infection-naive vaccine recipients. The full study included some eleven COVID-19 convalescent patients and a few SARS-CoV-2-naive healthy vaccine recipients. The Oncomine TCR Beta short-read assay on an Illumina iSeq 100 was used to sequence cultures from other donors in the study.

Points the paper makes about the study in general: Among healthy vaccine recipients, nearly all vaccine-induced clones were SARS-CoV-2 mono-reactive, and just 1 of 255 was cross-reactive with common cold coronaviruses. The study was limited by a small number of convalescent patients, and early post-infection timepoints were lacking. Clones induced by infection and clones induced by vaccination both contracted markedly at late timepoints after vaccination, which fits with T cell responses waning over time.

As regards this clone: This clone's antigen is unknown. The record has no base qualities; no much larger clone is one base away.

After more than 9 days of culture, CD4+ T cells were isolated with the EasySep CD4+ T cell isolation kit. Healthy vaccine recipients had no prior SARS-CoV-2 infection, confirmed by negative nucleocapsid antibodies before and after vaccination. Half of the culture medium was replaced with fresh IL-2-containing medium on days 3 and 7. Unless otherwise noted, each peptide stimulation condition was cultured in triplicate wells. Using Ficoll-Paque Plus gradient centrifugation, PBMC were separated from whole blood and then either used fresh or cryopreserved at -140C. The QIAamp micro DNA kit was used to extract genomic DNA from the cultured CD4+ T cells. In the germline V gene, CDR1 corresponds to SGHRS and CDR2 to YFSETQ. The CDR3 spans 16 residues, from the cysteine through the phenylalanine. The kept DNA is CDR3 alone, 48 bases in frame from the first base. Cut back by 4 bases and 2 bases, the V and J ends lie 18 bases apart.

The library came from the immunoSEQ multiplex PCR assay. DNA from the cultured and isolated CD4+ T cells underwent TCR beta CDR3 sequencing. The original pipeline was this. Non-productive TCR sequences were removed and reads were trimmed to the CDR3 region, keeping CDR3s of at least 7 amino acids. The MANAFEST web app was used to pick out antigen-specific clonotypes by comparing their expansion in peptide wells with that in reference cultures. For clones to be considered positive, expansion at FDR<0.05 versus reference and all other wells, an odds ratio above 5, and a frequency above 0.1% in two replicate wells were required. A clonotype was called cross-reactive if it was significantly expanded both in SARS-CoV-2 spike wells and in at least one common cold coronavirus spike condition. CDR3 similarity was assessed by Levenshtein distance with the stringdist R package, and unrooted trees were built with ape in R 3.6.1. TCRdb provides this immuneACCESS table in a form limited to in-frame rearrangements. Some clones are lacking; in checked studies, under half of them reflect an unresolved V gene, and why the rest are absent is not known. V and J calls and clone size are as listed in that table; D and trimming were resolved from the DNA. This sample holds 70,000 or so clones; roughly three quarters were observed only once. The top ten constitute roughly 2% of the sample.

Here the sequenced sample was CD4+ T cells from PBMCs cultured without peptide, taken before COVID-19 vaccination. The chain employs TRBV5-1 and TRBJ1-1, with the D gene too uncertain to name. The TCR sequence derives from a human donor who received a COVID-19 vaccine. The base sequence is TGCGCCAGCAGCCGGAGCCCCAGCAGCCAAAACACTGAAGCTTTCTTT. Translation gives CASSRSPSSQNTEAFF.